The 29 T cell receptor beta chains below come from one sample, sequenced in a study of identical twins. TCRdb re-called the 5' RACE reads with MiXCR, one entry per CDR3 protein. The data hold about 220,000 distinct CDR3 sequences, with approximately 8% observed a single time. These same records also appear under a second study, on yellow fever vaccine responses in identical twins.

Sequencing input: CD8+ T cells sorted from blood. These receptors were collected from a woman aged 18-35 years in good health.

This chain links TRBV7-9 with TRBJ2-3; a weak D match, TRBD2 (6 bases). Germline lookup yields CDR1 SEHNR and CDR2 FQNEAQ (reference sequence). The CDR3 loop spans 16 amino acids. Trimming left V 0 bases short and J 0 bases short, with 10 bases between. CDR3 amino acids: CASSLARGTSTDTQYF. As DNA, the CDR3 is TGTGCCAGCAGCTTAGCGCGCGGGACTAGCACAGATACGCAGTATTTT.

V usage is TRBV15 and J usage is TRBJ2-1; 8 bases agree with TRBD2. The CDR3 spans 15 residues. The V gene's germline CDR1 is LNHNV and CDR2 YYDKDF (reference sequence). V shed 9 bases and J 3 bases; nucleotides not matched to a gene: 10. As DNA, the CDR3 is TGTGCCACTAAACTTGGACTAGCAGACTACAATGAGCAGTTCTTC. This codes for CATKLGLADYNEQFF.

The chain joins TRBV4-1 to TRBJ2-7; D gene uncertain. This CDR3 contains 15 residues. The V gene's germline CDR1 is MGHRA and CDR2 YSYEKL. Trimming left V 1 base short and J 0 bases short, with 10 bases between. The CDR3 here is CASSQGATLSYEQYF. The CDR3 nucleotides are TGCGCCAGCAGCCAAGGAGCCACTCTCTCCTACGAGCAGTACTTC.

This clonotype was found a few times. V and J are TRBV12-3 or TRBV12-4 and TRBJ2-7, with 7 bases identical to TRBD2. This CDR3 has 13 residues. The V segment lost 5 bases and the J segment 5 bases; nucleotides outside the gene matches: 6. DNA of the CDR3: TGTGCCAGCAGTACCATAGCGGGCGACGAGCAGTACTTC. This translates into CASSTIAGDEQYF.

The V and J genes are TRBV20-1 and TRBJ1-1; no clear D. CDR1 is DFQATT, CDR2 SNEGSKA, per germline (reference sequence). Trimming removed 3 bases at V and 0 bases at J, with 2 bases between. The CDR3 totals 11 residues. The CDR3 DNA reads as TGCAGTGCTAGCCTGAACACTGAAGCTTTCTTT. This codes for CSASLNTEAFF.

This clonotype has a count of ten or more. This chain joins TRBV28 and TRBJ2-1, with TRBD1 as a possible D gene (6 bases). In germline, CDR1 is MDHEN, CDR2 SYDVKM. The V gene lost 5 bases and the J gene lost 7 bases, with 15 bases spanning the gap. The CDR3 is 14 amino acids. The CDR3 bases are TGTGCCAGCAGTCTAACAGGGTTTGGAAATGAGCAGTTCTTC. Translating gives CASSLTGFGNEQFF. Full variable domain (missing parts from reference TRBV28 and TRBJ2-1): DVKVTQSSRYLVKRTGEKVFLECVQDMDHENMFWYRQDPGLGLRLIYFSYDVKMKEKGDIPEGYSVSREKKERFSLILESASTNQTSMYLCASSLTGFGNEQFFGPGTRLTVL.

This clonotype was observed a few times. The chain uses TRBV20-1 and TRBJ2-7, with 12 bases that match TRBD2. The germline V gene has CDR1 DFQATT and CDR2 SNEGSKA (reference sequence). V was pared by 6 bases and J by 5 bases, with 14 bases of the junction left unmatched. The CDR3 contains 16 residues. The CDR3 coding sequence is TGCAGTGCCCCGAGGGACATGACTAGCGGGAGAGACGAGCAGTACTTC. It translates to CSAPRDMTSGRDEQYF.

This clonotype has a handful of counts. V gene TRBV4-1 combines with J gene TRBJ2-3; tentatively, D is TRBD2 (5 bases). Deletions cut 2 bases from V and 1 base from J, with 10 bases between. The length of the CDR3 is 15 residues. Germline values: CDR1 MGHRA, CDR2 YSYEKL. For the CDR3, the DNA is TGCGCCAGCAGCCAAATGCACGGGGGCACAGATACGCAGTATTTT. It is translated as CASSQMHGGTDTQYF.

The sample holds a few counts of this clonotype. This chain uses TRBV27 with TRBJ2-1; possible D gene TRBD1, 6 bases. The V end was cut by 5 bases, the J end by 9 bases, with 14 bases between. Germline V gene lookup returns CDR1 MNHEY and CDR2 SMNVEV (reference sequence). This CDR3 contains 13 residues. CDR3 sequence reads: CASSPYMGAEQFF. The CDR3 region has the DNA TGTGCCAGCAGTCCCTACATGGGGGCTGAGCAGTTCTTC.

This clonotype was observed many times. The genes are TRBV29-1 and TRBJ2-3; the D is unclear. Germline-derived CDR1 and CDR2 are SQVTM and ANQGSEA. With 3 bases removed from V and 0 bases from J, the gap between germline ends came to 10 bases. The CDR3 length is 14 residues. The CDR3 DNA sequence: TGCAGCGTTGACAGGACGGAGAGCACAGATACGCAGTATTTT. It is translated as CSVDRTESTDTQYF.

The chain has TRBV20-1 and TRBJ2-1; tentative D call: TRBD1 (6 bases). Trimming stripped 4 bases from V and 9 bases from J, with 13 bases between. CDR1 is DFQATT and CDR2 is SNEGSKA in the germline V gene (reference sequence). The CDR3 runs to 12 residues. This CDR3 is CSAKGESIEQFF. The CDR3, as DNA: TGCAGTGCTAAGGGGGAAAGTATTGAGCAGTTCTTC.

The chain joins TRBV19 to TRBJ2-7, with D possibly being TRBD1 (5 bases). CDR1 and CDR2 (germline): LNHDA, SQIVND (reference sequence). V shed 4 bases and J shed 2 bases, with 12 bases lying between them. This CDR3 region has 14 residues. Here the CDR3 reads CASSTDLGPYEQYF. CDR3 DNA: TGTGCCAGTAGTACGGACCTGGGGCCCTACGAGCAGTACTTC.

This clonotype was counted a few times. The chain joins TRBV5-1 to TRBJ2-1; 9 bases match TRBD2. The germline CDR1 and CDR2 sequences are SGHRS and YFSETQ. This CDR3 has 17 residues. V was pared by 4 bases and J by 0 bases, with 8 bases of the junction left unmatched. The CDR3 is CASSPGTSSSSYNEQFF. DNA for the CDR3: TGCGCCAGCAGCCCGGGGACTAGCAGCAGCTCCTACAATGAGCAGTTCTTC.

This chain connects TRBV5-5 to TRBJ2-1; D possibly corresponds to TRBD2 (5 bases). In germline, CDR1 is SGHKS, CDR2 YYEKEE (reference sequence). With 8 bases removed from V and 6 bases from J, the gap between germline ends came to 15 bases. CDR3 length: 13 amino acids. The CDR3 bases are TGTGCCAGGAGCCTCGGGATAGCCAATGAGCAGTTCTTC. As protein: CARSLGIANEQFF.

This clonotype occurred many times. The rearrangement joins TRBV15 to TRBJ2-1, with 8 bases aligning to TRBD2. The germline V gene has CDR1 LNHNV and CDR2 YYDKDF (reference sequence). V shed 5 bases, J shed 9 bases, and the junction held 9 bases outside the gene matches. The CDR3 loop spans 14 amino acids. CDR3 coding DNA: TGTGCCACCAGCTCCGGGCGGGAGGCGGGTGAGCAGTTCTTC. Translation: CATSSGREAGEQFF.

J is TRBJ2-1 and V is TRBV25-1; D is undetermined. V was shortened by 4 bases and J by 8 bases, with 9 bases between the two germline ends. The germline V gene encodes CDR1 MGHDK and CDR2 SYGVNS. The CDR3 extends over 12 amino acids. Here the CDR3 reads CASSVVGYEQFF. DNA for the CDR3: TGTGCCAGCAGTGTGGTGGGGTATGAGCAGTTCTTC.

Many counts were recorded for this clonotype. This chain uses TRBV29-1 with TRBJ2-3; 12 nucleotides line up with TRBD2. With 1 base clipped from V and 0 bases from J, the junction kept 8 bases outside the gene matches. The CDR3 length is 18 residues. Germline CDR1 reads SQVTM; CDR2 reads ANQGSEA. The CDR3 reads CSVEGLAGEFLSTDTQYF. CDR3 DNA sequence: TGCAGCGTTGAAGGACTAGCGGGAGAGTTTTTAAGCACAGATACGCAGTATTTT.

This CDR3 reads CSVDVGQGVGTEAFF. The CDR3 region has the DNA TGCAGCGTTGATGTGGGCCAGGGGGTGGGCACTGAAGCTTTCTTT. This chain joins TRBV29-1 and TRBJ1-1; 7 bases are a match to TRBD1. The germline gives CDR1 SQVTM, CDR2 ANQGSEA. CDR3 length: 15 residues. V lost 3 bases and J lost 4; bases outside the gene matches: 11. Variable domain in full (rest from reference TRBV29-1 and TRBJ1-1): SAVISQKPSRDICQRGTSLTIQCQVDSQVTMMFWYRQQPGQSLTLIATANQGSEATYESGFVIDKFPISRPNLTFSTLTVSNMSPEDSSIYLCSVDVGQGVGTEAFFGQGTRLTVV.

This clonotype was counted between two and nine times. This sequence joins TRBV2 and TRBJ2-5, with D possibly being TRBD2 (5 bases). The CDR3 has 14 residues. V lost 1 base to trimming and J lost 3 bases, with 9 bases between them. Germline CDR1 reads SNHLY; CDR2 reads FYNNEI. CDR3 coding DNA: TGTGCCAGCAGTGAAGATAGCGCCGAAGAGACCCAGTACTTC. It specifies CASSEDSAEETQYF.

This clonotype was detected ten times or more. The chain joins TRBV12-3 or TRBV12-4 to TRBJ2-1, with 10 bases lining up with TRBD2. V was clipped by 5 bases and J by 5 bases; unmatched bases: 12. The CDR3 length is 17 residues. The CDR3 reads CASSPLQLAGPNNEQFF. The CDR3 DNA reads TGTGCCAGCAGTCCACTCCAACTAGCGGGGCCCAACAATGAGCAGTTCTTC.

This clonotype was detected many times. The chain uses TRBV11-1 and TRBJ1-2; D is undetermined. The V end was cut by 1 base, the J end by 1 base, with 19 bases between. Germline V lookup: CDR1 SGHAT, CDR2 FQDESV (reference sequence). This CDR3 contains 18 residues. In DNA form, the CDR3 reads TGTGCCAGCAGCTTAGGGAGGACGTCTCCACTACTTAACTATGGCTACACCTTC. This codes for CASSLGRTSPLLNYGYTF.

In this sample, this clonotype turned up a few times. V gene TRBV24-1 combines with J gene TRBJ2-1; D may be TRBD2 (5 bases). The germline gives CDR1 KGHDR, CDR2 SFDVKD. V was shortened by 6 bases and J by 6 bases, with 11 bases between the two germline ends. The CDR3 spans 13 residues. The CDR3 DNA sequence: TGTGCCACCAGTTTATCGGGAAGCAATGAGCAGTTCTTC. It encodes CATSLSGSNEQFF.

This clonotype was detected many times. This chain uses TRBV4-2 with TRBJ1-1; D is ambiguous. Germline CDR1 and CDR2: LGHNA and YNFKEQ. The CDR3 consists of 14 residues. The V and J ends lost 0 bases and 8 bases respectively, with 13 bases between them. The CDR3 region has the DNA TGTGCCAGCAGCCAAGATACGGAAAGGTCAGAAGCTTTCTTT. Its protein product is CASSQDTERSEAFF.

This clonotype occurred a few times. The chain combines TRBV20-1 with TRBJ1-1; no firm D call. The V end was cut by 3 bases, the J end by 1 base, with 3 bases between. CDR3 size: 11 residues. CDR1 is DFQATT, CDR2 SNEGSKA, per germline (reference sequence). CDR3 DNA sequence: TGCAGTGCTAGGGAGAACACTGAAGCTTTCTTT. Protein: CSARENTEAFF.

Concerning this clonotype: Germline and junction disagree at one end, which may indicate a read error. The DNA for the CDR3 is TGCTGTGCTAGGGGGACTAGCGGGAGCCCCGGGTTCGATGAGCAGTTCTTC. This translates into CCARGTSGSPGFDEQFF. The J gene is TRBJ2-1, the V gene TRBV20-1; 14 bases line up with TRBD2. Germline V gives CDR1 DFQATT, CDR2 SNEGSKA (reference sequence). This CDR3 spans 17 amino acids.

This clonotype was detected only a few times. This chain joins TRBV6-5 and TRBJ1-2; D unresolved. The CDR3 is 13 amino acids. Deletions cut 4 bases from V and 7 bases from J, with 13 bases between. Looked up from germline, CDR1 is MNHEY and CDR2 is SVGAGI. CDR3: CASSLGVGSGYTF. The CDR3 DNA reads TGTGCCAGCAGTTTAGGAGTGGGTTCTGGCTACACCTTC.

The CDR3 reads CASSEVAGDTDTQYF. The CDR3 nucleotides read TGCGCCAGCAGTGAGGTGGCGGGAGACACAGATACGCAGTATTTT. The chain has TRBV10-1 and TRBJ2-3; 7 bases line up with TRBD2. The CDR3 is 15 residues long. V shed 2 bases and J 2 bases; nucleotides not matched to a gene: 4. CDR1 WNHNN and CDR2 SYGVQD come from the germline V gene (reference sequence).

This clonotype has a count of ten or more. The chain uses TRBV9 and TRBJ1-2; 7 bases are a match to TRBD1. Per germline, CDR1 SGDLS and CDR2 YYNGEE. The CDR3 covers 15 residues. The V and J ends lost 1 base and 0 bases, in that order; junction bases with no gene match: 3. CDR3 DNA sequence: TGTGCCAGCAGCGTAAGGGGGACAGCTAACTATGGCTACACCTTC. Its protein is CASSVRGTANYGYTF.

This clonotype was picked up many times. This chain joins TRBV5-4 and TRBJ2-3, with no clear D. There are 13 residues in the CDR3. CDR1 SGHNT and CDR2 YYREEE come from the germline V gene (reference sequence). Deletions cut 4 bases from V and 2 bases from J, with 8 bases between. The CDR3 is CASSPRATDTQYF. In DNA, the CDR3 is TGTGCCAGCAGCCCTAGGGCCACAGATACGCAGTATTTT.